The 27 T cell receptor beta chains below come from one sample, sequenced in a study of T cell responses to AZD1222 COVID-19 vaccine. Here immunoSEQ multiplex PCR was the method, and the copy in TCRdb shows in-frame clones only, minus some. This sample has 130,000 or so clones, with around 90% found just once. The sequencing used peripheral blood, collected 28 days after the second AZD1222 dose. The receptor set was obtained from an adult who received the AZD1222 COVID-19 vaccine.

As DNA, the CDR3 is TGTGCCAGCTCACCTCCCCAGGGCATTCGCGGGTACGAGCAGTACTTC. Translated: CASSPPQGIRGYEQYF. The chain recombines TRBV18 with TRBJ2-7; D is perhaps TRBD1 or TRBD2 (5 bases each). V was shortened by 3 bases and J by 4 bases, with 19 bases between the two germline ends. The germline CDR1 and CDR2 sequences are KGHSH and LQKENI. This CDR3 is 16 amino acids long.

V and J are TRBV18 and TRBJ1-3; D is perhaps TRBD1 (5 bases). The germline CDR1 and CDR2 sequences are KGHSH and LQKENI. The CDR3 runs to 17 residues. The V end was cut by 3 bases, the J end by 10 bases, with 25 bases between. CDR3 amino acids: CASSPRDALNLRRTIYF. In DNA form, the CDR3 reads TGTGCCAGCTCACCCCGGGACGCCCTTAATCTCAGGAGGACCATATATTTT.

This clone has more than one count but fewer than ten. This chain connects TRBV18 to TRBJ2-7; 8 bases map to TRBD1. Trimming removed 0 bases from V and 3 bases from J; junction bases left unmatched: 7. CDR3 length equals 16 residues. Germline assignment: CDR1 KGHSH and CDR2 LQKENI. The CDR3 DNA is TGTGCCAGCTCACCACCGGGGACAGGTCAGCTCTACGAGCAGTACTTC. It translates to CASSPPGTGQLYEQYF.

The chain joins TRBV6-2 or TRBV6-3 to TRBJ2-1; 7 positions match TRBD2. J gave up 3 bases and V 6 bases, and 11 bases lay outside the gene matches. CDR1 MNHEY and CDR2 SVGEGT come from the germline V gene. CDR3 length: 16 amino acids. CDR3 coding DNA: TGTGCCAGCAGCCCTCCGGGGACTACACTCTACAATGAGCAGTTCTTC. Protein sequence: CASSPPGTTLYNEQFF.

The chain employs TRBV9 and TRBJ2-3; no clear D gene. Trimming shortened V by 3 bases and J by 3 bases, and 5 bases separated the two germline ends. The V gene's germline CDR1 is SGDLS and CDR2 YYNGEE. The CDR3 covers 12 residues. The DNA for the CDR3 is TGTGCCAGCAGCGCGACGACAGATACGCAGTATTTT. It specifies CASSATTDTQYF.

In this sample, this clone turned up once. V usage is TRBV18 and J usage is TRBJ2-1, with TRBD2 as a possible D gene (7 bases). Per the germline V gene, CDR1 is KGHSH and CDR2 is LQKENI. This CDR3 contains 18 residues. The ends were cut back, 5 bases at V and 5 bases at J, with 25 bases in the middle. The CDR3 region has the DNA TGTGCCAGCTCAACTACTACCGGGGGGCCCCCGCCCCACAATGAGCAGTTCTTC. It translates to CASSTTTGGPPPHNEQFF.

This clone was seen once. The chain is built from TRBV15 and TRBJ1-4; maybe TRBD1 (5 bases). V was cut by 2 bases and J by 14 bases, with 12 bases left in between. Germline CDR1 is LNHNV and CDR2 is YYDKDF (reference sequence). The CDR3 sequence is 12 residues long. The CDR3 DNA reads as TGTGCCACCAGCAGAAAAAGCGGGGGGCTGTTTTTT. This sequence encodes CATSRKSGGLFF.

This rearrangement joins TRBV28 to TRBJ2-7, with 7 bases that match TRBD1. The CDR3 consists of 14 residues. CDR1 and CDR2 (germline): MDHEN, SYDVKM. J was trimmed by 6 bases and V by 2 bases; bases with no gene match: 7. Here the CDR3 DNA reads TGTGCCAGCAGTTTAGGGGACAGCAGAATCGAGCAGTACTTC. Protein: CASSLGDSRIEQYF.

The chain links TRBV18 to TRBJ2-2; D remains ambiguous. The germline CDR1 and CDR2 sequences are KGHSH and LQKENI. V was clipped by 1 base and J by 7 bases, with 13 bases between them. CDR3 size: 15 residues. The CDR3 DNA follows: TGTGCCAGCTCACCACTTAAGGCTTGGCACGGGGAGCTGTTTTTT. It translates to CASSPLKAWHGELFF.

The chain joins TRBV2 to TRBJ2-7, with a weak D call TRBD1 (6 bases). Per the germline V gene, CDR1 is SNHLY and CDR2 is FYNNEI. The CDR3 loop spans 14 amino acids. V was cut by 4 bases and J by 4 bases, with 14 bases left in between. The CDR3 is CASSVNRDMYEQYF. In DNA form, the CDR3 reads TGTGCCAGCAGTGTAAACAGGGACATGTACGAGCAGTACTTC.

The chain links TRBV20-1 to TRBJ2-2, with 9 bases aligning to TRBD1. Trimming removed 7 bases from V and 6 bases from J; junction bases left unmatched: 0. The CDR3 is 11 amino acids. CDR1 DFQATT and CDR2 SNEGSKA come from the germline V gene (reference sequence). CDR3 coding DNA: TGCAGTGGGGACAGGGCCGGGGAGCTGTTTTTT. Its translation: CSGDRAGELFF.

This clone has just a few counts. The chain recombines TRBV4-2 with TRBJ1-2, with TRBD1 matching over 8 bases. Germline loops: CDR1 LGHNA, CDR2 YNFKEQ. This CDR3 is built from 16 residues. The V gene end was trimmed by 0 bases and the J gene end by 6 bases; junction bases not matched to a gene: 9. In DNA form, the CDR3 reads TGTGCCAGCAGCCAAGATCATGTGGACAGGGACCATGGCTACACCTTC. Translation gives CASSQDHVDRDHGYTF.

J is TRBJ1-2 and V is TRBV5-6, with D possibly being TRBD1 (6 bases). Germline-derived CDR1 and CDR2 are SGHDT and YYEEEE. Trimming shortened V by 2 bases and J by 8 bases, and 16 bases separated the two germline ends. The CDR3 totals 14 residues. CDR3 coding DNA: TGTGCCAGCAGCTTCGGACAGAGGGCCGGGGGCTACACCTTC. This sequence encodes CASSFGQRAGGYTF.

The chain uses TRBV6-6 and TRBJ2-7; 7 nucleotides align to TRBD1. Germline CDR1 reads MNHNY; CDR2 reads SVGAGI (reference sequence). This CDR3 is built from 14 residues. Trimming removed 0 bases from V and 5 bases from J; junction bases left unmatched: 4. The CDR3 nucleotides are TGTGCCAGCAGTTACTCAGACAGGGTGAACGAGCAGTACTTC. Amino acids: CASSYSDRVNEQYF.

This chain joins TRBV6-5 and TRBJ1-5; 7 bases are a match to TRBD1. Unmatched junction bases numbered 8, after V lost 6 bases and J lost 3 bases. Germline CDR1 and CDR2: MNHEY and SVGAGI. This CDR3 has 15 residues. The CDR3, as DNA: TGTGCCAGCAGGACCGGGACAGCCTCCAATCAGCCCCAGCATTTT. Encoded protein: CASRTGTASNQPQHF.

V gene TRBV10-3 combines with J gene TRBJ2-1; the match to TRBD2 covers 8 bases. V lost 11 bases and J lost 4; bases outside the gene matches: 10. CDR3 size: 14 residues. CDR1 is ENHRY and CDR2 is SYGVKD in the germline V gene. For the CDR3, the DNA is TGTGCCTCGTCAGCGGGAGCTGGTTACAATGAGCAGTTCTTC. Protein sequence: CASSAGAGYNEQFF.

V is TRBV2 and J is TRBJ1-1, with TRBD1 identical over 7 bases. The CDR3 runs to 15 residues. Germline V gives CDR1 SNHLY, CDR2 FYNNEI. The trim removed 1 base at V and 5 bases at J, leaving 7 bases unmatched. CDR3 in amino acids: CASSEGQGVGTEAFF. The CDR3, as DNA: TGTGCCAGCAGTGAAGGACAGGGAGTAGGGACTGAAGCTTTCTTT.

The rearrangement uses TRBV3-1 (or the pseudogene TRBV3-2) and TRBJ2-7; 9 bases line up with TRBD2. V gave up 4 bases and J gave up 4 bases; unmatched junction bases: 11. The germline V gene encodes CDR1 LGHDT and CDR2 YNNKEL (reference sequence). The CDR3 is 16 amino acids. DNA of the CDR3: TGTGCCAGCAGCCTCCATAGCGGGAGAACTCCATACGAGCAGTACTTC. This sequence encodes CASSLHSGRTPYEQYF.

CDR3 in DNA: TGTGCCAGCAGCCCCTTAGGGGGGGGCTATGGCTACACCTTC. Its translation: CASSPLGGGYGYTF. The J gene is TRBJ1-2, the V gene TRBV7-9; the D gene is possibly TRBD1 (6 bases). Trimming left V 5 bases short and J 4 bases short, with 14 bases between. This CDR3 has 14 amino acids. CDR1 is SEHNR and CDR2 is FQNEAQ in the germline V gene (reference sequence).

The chain combines TRBV4-2 with TRBJ1-5; D gene uncertain. The germline V gene encodes CDR1 LGHNA and CDR2 YNFKEQ. The CDR3 has 18 amino acids. The ends were cut back, 3 bases at V and 0 bases at J, with 18 bases in the middle. CDR3 sequence reads: CASSQGLSRTYSNQPQHF. The CDR3 DNA is TGTGCCAGCAGCCAGGGCCTAAGCCGAACCTATAGCAATCAGCCCCAGCATTTT.

The chain uses TRBV7-8 and TRBJ2-3; D unresolved. This CDR3 contains 14 residues. Germline-derived CDR1 and CDR2 are SGHVS and FQNEAQ. The V gene lost 5 bases and the J gene lost 2 bases, with 11 bases spanning the gap. CDR3 nucleotides: TGTGCCAGCAGCCCCGGACGGCTCACAGATACGCAGTATTTT. Amino acid sequence: CASSPGRLTDTQYF.

This clone appeared a single time. This chain connects TRBV7-3 to TRBJ2-6, with D possibly TRBD1 on 5 matching bases. The CDR3 consists of 16 residues. Trimming shortened V by 2 bases and J by 3 bases, and 11 bases separated the two germline ends. Germline V lookup: CDR1 SGHTA, CDR2 FQGTGA. The DNA of the CDR3 is TGTGCCAGCAGCTTAGCTGCAGGGTATGGGGCCAACGTCCTGACTTTC. It is translated as CASSLAAGYGANVLTF.

This chain connects TRBV24-1 to TRBJ2-1; TRBD2 matches 13 bases. The CDR3 covers 15 residues. Trimming at V came to 4 bases and at J to 12 bases, leaving 8 bases not matched to a gene. Germline V lookup: CDR1 KGHDR, CDR2 SFDVKD. This CDR3 is CATSDPGLAGVWQFF. CDR3 sequence (DNA): TGTGCCACCAGTGACCCCGGACTAGCGGGAGTCTGGCAGTTCTTC.

This chain connects TRBV11-3 to TRBJ1-1; D unresolved. The CDR3 extends over 13 amino acids. V was shortened by 5 bases and J by 1 base, with 8 bases between the two germline ends. Germline assignment: CDR1 SGHNT and CDR2 YENEEA. This CDR3 is CASSSGRNTEAFF. In DNA form, the CDR3 reads TGTGCCAGCAGCAGCGGACGGAACACTGAAGCTTTCTTT.

The V call is TRBV7-8, the J call TRBJ2-1, with TRBD2 matching over 7 bases. Losses at the gene ends were 5 bases for V and 6 bases for J; bases not matched to a gene: 7. CDR3 length equals 14 residues. Germline CDR1 and CDR2: SGHVS and FQNEAQ. For the CDR3, the DNA is TGTGCCAGCAGCACTAGACTAGCCTTCAATGAGCAGTTCTTC. This encodes CASSTRLAFNEQFF.

This chain links TRBV7-2 with TRBJ1-2; 7 bases map to TRBD1. CDR1 SGHTA and CDR2 FQGNSA come from the germline V gene. This CDR3 is 16 amino acids long. Trimming at V came to 4 bases and at J to 3 bases, leaving 11 bases not matched to a gene. This CDR3 is CASSSRGGAGDYGYTF. CDR3 in DNA: TGTGCCAGCAGCTCTAGAGGGGGCGCGGGCGACTATGGCTACACCTTC.

V usage is TRBV5-1 and J usage is TRBJ2-7; tentative D call: TRBD2 (7 bases). V was pared by 0 bases and J by 2 bases, with 12 bases between. CDR3 size: 15 residues. Germline assignment: CDR1 SGHRS and CDR2 YFSETQ. The CDR3 nucleotides read TGCGCCAGCAGCTTGGCGGCGGGGGCCGCCTACGAGCAGTACTTC. Protein product: CASSLAAGAAYEQYF. Based on the CDR3 plus reference TRBV5-1 and TRBJ2-7, the full variable domain is KAGVTQTPRYLIKTRGQQVTLSCSPISGHRSVSWYQQTPGQGLQFLFEYFSETQRNKGNFPGRFSGRQFSNSRSEMNVSTLELGDSALYLCASSLAAGAAYEQYFGPGTRLTVT.